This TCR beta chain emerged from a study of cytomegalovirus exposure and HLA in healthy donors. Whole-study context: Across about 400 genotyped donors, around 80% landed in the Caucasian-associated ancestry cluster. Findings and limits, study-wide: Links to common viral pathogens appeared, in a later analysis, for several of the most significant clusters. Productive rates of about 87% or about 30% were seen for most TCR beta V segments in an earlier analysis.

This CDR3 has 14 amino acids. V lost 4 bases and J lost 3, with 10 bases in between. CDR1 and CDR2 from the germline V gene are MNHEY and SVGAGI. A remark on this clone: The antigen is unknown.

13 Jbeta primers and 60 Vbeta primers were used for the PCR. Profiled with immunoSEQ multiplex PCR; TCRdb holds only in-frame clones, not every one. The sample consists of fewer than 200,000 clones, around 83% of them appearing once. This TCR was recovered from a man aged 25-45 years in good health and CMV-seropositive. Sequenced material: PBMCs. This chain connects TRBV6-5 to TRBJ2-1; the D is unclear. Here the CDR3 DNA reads TGTGCCAGCAGTTTCCGGCAGCGCTACAATGAGCAGTTCTTC. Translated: CASSFRQRYNEQFF.